Presented here are 9 T cell receptor gamma chains from one specimen sequenced in a study of Vδ1+ human thymocytes. Study-level results: Thymic TRG and TRD repertoires appeared highly polyclonal.

The template was reverse-transcribed extracted RNA. Pooled V-gene forward primers with one constant-region reverse primer generated the CDR3 amplicons by multiplex PCR. TCRdb reprocessed the multiplex PCR reads through CATT. The repertoire has 35,000 or so gamma-chain clones, 20% to 25% of them found once; the top ten carry roughly 2%. Antigens for these TCRs are unknown. Material for sequencing was Vdelta1+ gamma-delta thymocytes from the thymus. The subset: FACS-sorted CD3+ TCRalphabeta- TCRVdelta1+ TCRVdelta2- thymocytes. These receptors originate from a girl less than two years old who had congenital heart surgery.

This clone was seen a few times. The chain joins TRGV3 to TRGJ1 or TRGJ2. CDR3 length equals 15 residues. The germline CDR1 and CDR2 sequences are VTNTFY and YDVSTARD (reference sequence). The ends lost 0 bases at V and 3 bases at J; junction bases unmatched: 8. The CDR3 loop reads CATWDRPQRYYKKLF. In DNA form, the CDR3 reads TGTGCCACCTGGGACAGGCCGCAACGTTATTATAAGAAACTCTTT.

Remarks on this clone: This sample includes further DNA sequences coding for the same CDR3. The chain combines TRGV2 with TRGJ1 or TRGJ2. This CDR3 has 15 amino acids. With V trimmed by 1 base and J by 0 bases, 6 bases remained unmatched. Germline values: CDR1 EGSNGY, CDR2 YDSYNSKV. The DNA for the CDR3 is TGTGCCACCTGGGACGGCCCCGCGAATTATTATAAGAAACTCTTT. Its translation is CATWDGPANYYKKLF.

This clone turned up a few times. J is TRGJ1 or TRGJ2 and V is TRGV2. The CDR3 length is 13 residues. Germline V CDR1 and CDR2: EGSNGY, YDSYNSKV. Trimming took 0 bases from V and 7 from J; bases not matched to a gene: 6. Written as DNA, the CDR3 is TGTGCCACCTGGGACGGGAGCAGGTATAAGAAACTCTTT. Its translation: CATWDGSRYKKLF.

This clone was detected a few times. This may be a read error: a much more frequent sequence differs by one nucleotide. The V call is TRGV2, the J call TRGJ1 or TRGJ2. V was clipped by 3 bases and J by 5 bases; unmatched bases: 4. Germline CDR1 and CDR2: EGSNGY and YDSYNSKV. The CDR3 runs 12 residues. DNA of the CDR3: TGTGCCACCTGGGACAATCATTATAAGAAACTCTTT. It translates to CATWDNHYKKLF.

V gene TRGV4 combines with J gene TRGJ1 or TRGJ2. Germline V gene lookup returns CDR1 EGSTGY and CDR2 YDSYTSSV. This CDR3 is 14 amino acids long. The junction had 8 bases not matched to a gene; V was cut back by 0 bases and J by 6 bases. CDR3 region: CATWDGPWGYKKLF. The CDR3 coding sequence is TGTGCCACCTGGGATGGGCCTTGGGGTTATAAGAAACTCTTT.

V usage is TRGV9 and J usage is TRGJ1 or TRGJ2. With 0 bases clipped from V and 16 bases from J, the junction kept 9 bases outside the gene matches. This CDR3 spans 11 amino acids. Germline assignment: CDR1 GITISATS and CDR2 ISYDGTV (reference sequence). Here the CDR3 reads CALWEVRLTLF. CDR3 in DNA: TGTGCCTTGTGGGAGGTGCGTCTGACGCTCTTT.

As for this clone: At the DNA level, this CDR3 is encoded by other sequences in the same sample as well. The chain has TRGV2 and TRGJ1 or TRGJ2. The CDR3 runs to 13 residues. The V segment lost 0 bases and the J segment 7 bases; nucleotides outside the gene matches: 6. The V gene's germline CDR1 is EGSNGY and CDR2 YDSYNSKV. The CDR3 reads CATWDGFGYKKLF. The CDR3 bases are TGTGCCACCTGGGACGGGTTTGGGTATAAGAAACTCTTT.

This rearrangement joins TRGV3 to TRGJ1 or TRGJ2. The CDR3 has 13 residues. Germline loops: CDR1 VTNTFY, CDR2 YDVSTARD (reference sequence). V lost 4 bases, J lost 7 bases, and 10 bases stayed unmatched. This CDR3 is CATWEGRRYKKLF. The DNA for the CDR3 is TGTGCCACCTGGGAAGGAAGACGGTATAAGAAACTCTTT.

The chain carries TRGV4 and TRGJ1 or TRGJ2. V was clipped by 0 bases and J by 0 bases; unmatched bases: 5. CDR3 size: 15 residues. Germline V gives CDR1 EGSTGY, CDR2 YDSYTSSV. CDR3 sequence (DNA): TGTGCCACCTGGGATGGGCACCGGAATTATTATAAGAAACTCTTT. Amino acids: CATWDGHRNYYKKLF.